This T cell receptor beta chain was found in a study of blood T cell repertoires in COVID-19. On the study more broadly: Nucleic acid was either cDNA or gDNA, and it came from T cells, B-cell-depleted T cells, or PBMCs.

Study processing details: Cell counts per sample came from amplifying reference gene primers. This table comes from immunoSEQ multiplex PCR, and its TCRdb copy is limited to in-frame clones, with some not included. Clone size and V and J calls were adopted from that table, with D and trimming inferred from the DNA. Of roughly 250,000 clones in the sample, around 89% were seen once. V lost 3 bases to trimming and J lost 0 bases; unmatched junction nucleotides: 5. Germline V gene sequence: CDR1 SGHDT, CDR2 YYEEEE. This CDR3 has 15 amino acids. This receptor was identified in a man aged 25-45 years with acute or convalescent COVID-19. The genes are TRBV5-6 and TRBJ1-1; TRBD1 matches 7 bases. Sequences were obtained from peripheral blood. This CDR3 is CASSSGQLMNTEAFF. The CDR3 nucleotides read TGTGCCAGCAGCTCGGGACAGCTGATGAACACTGAAGCTTTCTTT.